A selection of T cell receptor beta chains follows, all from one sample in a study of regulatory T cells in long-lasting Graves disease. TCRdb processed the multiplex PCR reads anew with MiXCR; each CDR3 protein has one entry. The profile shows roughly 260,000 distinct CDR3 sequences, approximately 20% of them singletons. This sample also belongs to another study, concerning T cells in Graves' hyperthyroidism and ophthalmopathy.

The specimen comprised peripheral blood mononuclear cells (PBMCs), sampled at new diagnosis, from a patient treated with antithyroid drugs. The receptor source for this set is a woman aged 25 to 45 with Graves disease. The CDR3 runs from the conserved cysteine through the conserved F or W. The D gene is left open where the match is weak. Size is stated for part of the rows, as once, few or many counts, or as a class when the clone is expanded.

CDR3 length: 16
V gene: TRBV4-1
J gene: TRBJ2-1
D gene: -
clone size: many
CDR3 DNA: TGCGCCAGCAGCCAAGAAACAACCAACTCCTACAATGAGCAGTTCTTC
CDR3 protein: CASSQETTNSYNEQFF

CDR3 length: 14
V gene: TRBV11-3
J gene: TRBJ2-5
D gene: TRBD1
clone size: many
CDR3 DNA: TGTGCCAGCAGCCGGGGGACAGGGGGGGAGACCCAGTACTTC
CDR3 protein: CASSRGTGGETQYF

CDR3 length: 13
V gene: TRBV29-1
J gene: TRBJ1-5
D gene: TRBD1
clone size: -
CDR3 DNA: TGCAGCGTCCAGACAGGGGCGGGTCAGCCCCAGCATTTT
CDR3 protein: CSVQTGAGQPQHF

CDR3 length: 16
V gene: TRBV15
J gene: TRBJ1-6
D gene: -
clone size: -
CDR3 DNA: TGTGCCACCAGCAATTACGGGATGCCCTATAATTCACCCCTCCACTTT
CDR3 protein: CATSNYGMPYNSPLHF

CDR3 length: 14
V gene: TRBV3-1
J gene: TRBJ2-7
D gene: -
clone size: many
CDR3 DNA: TGTGCCAGCAGCCCCCGGGGAAATACCTACGAGCAGTACTTC
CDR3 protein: CASSPRGNTYEQYF

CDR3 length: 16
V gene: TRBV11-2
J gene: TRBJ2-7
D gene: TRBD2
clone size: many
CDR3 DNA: TGTGCCAGCAGCTTGCTTCTCAGCGGGGGGGGTTACGAGCAGTACTTC
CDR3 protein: CASSLLLSGGGYEQYF

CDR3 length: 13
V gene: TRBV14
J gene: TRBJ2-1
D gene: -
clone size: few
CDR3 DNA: TGTGCCAGCAGCCACACCAACACTTGGGAGCAGTTCTTC
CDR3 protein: CASSHTNTWEQFF

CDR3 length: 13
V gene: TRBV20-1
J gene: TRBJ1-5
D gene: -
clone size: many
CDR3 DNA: TGCAGTGCTAGGGGTGGGGGGGATGAGCCCCAGCATTTT
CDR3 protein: CSARGGGDEPQHF

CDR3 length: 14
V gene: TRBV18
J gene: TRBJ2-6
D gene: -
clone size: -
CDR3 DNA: TGTGCCAGCTCTCCGGGGCCTGGGGCCAACGTCCTGACTTTC
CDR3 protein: CASSPGPGANVLTF

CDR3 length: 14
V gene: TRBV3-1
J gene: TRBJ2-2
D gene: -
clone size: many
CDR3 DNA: TGTGCCAGCACGGGTCGAGGGGATACCGGGGAGCTGTTTTTT
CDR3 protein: CASTGRGDTGELFF

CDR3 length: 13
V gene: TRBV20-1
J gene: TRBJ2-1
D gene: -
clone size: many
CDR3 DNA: TGCAGTGCTAGAGCGGATTCCTACAATGAGCAGTTCTTC
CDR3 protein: CSARADSYNEQFF

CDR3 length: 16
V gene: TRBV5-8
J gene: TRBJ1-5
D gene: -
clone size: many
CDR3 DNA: TGTGCCAGCAGCAAGCGGACCGCGGGCCCCAATCAGCCCCAGCATTTT
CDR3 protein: CASSKRTAGPNQPQHF

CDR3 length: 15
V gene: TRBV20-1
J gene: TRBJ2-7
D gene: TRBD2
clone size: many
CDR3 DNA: TGCAGTGCTAGAGCCACTAGCGGGGGGGGATACGAGCAGTACTTC
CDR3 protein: CSARATSGGGYEQYF

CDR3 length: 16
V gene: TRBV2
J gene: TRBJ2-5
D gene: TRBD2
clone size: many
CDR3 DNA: TGTGCCAGCAGAGGACTAGCGGGGCCGATAGAGAAGACCCAGTACTTC
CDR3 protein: CASRGLAGPIEKTQYF

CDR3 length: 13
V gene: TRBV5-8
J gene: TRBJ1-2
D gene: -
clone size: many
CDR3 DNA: TGCGCCAGCAGCTTGGACGGAGACTATGGCTACACCTTC
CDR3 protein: CASSLDGDYGYTF

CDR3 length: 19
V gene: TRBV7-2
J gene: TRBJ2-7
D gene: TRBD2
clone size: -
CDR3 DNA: TGTGCCAGCAGCTTAGCTCTCATACTAGCGGGGGGGGCCGGTTACGAGCAGTACTTC
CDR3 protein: CASSLALILAGGAGYEQYF

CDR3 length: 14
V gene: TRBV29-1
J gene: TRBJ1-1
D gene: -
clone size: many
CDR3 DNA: TGCAGCGTTAGGGGCAGGGTTTCTGACACTGAAGCTTTCTTT
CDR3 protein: CSVRGRVSDTEAFF

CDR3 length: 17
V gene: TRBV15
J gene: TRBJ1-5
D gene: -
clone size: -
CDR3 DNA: TGTGCCACCAGCGGCCCTCGTAACATGTATAGTAATCAGCCCCAGCATTTT
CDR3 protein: CATSGPRNMYSNQPQHF

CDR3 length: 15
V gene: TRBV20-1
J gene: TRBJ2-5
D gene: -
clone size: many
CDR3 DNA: TGCAGTGCTAATCCCCCGGGCCCTGAAATTGGGACCCAGTACTTC
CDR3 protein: CSANPPGPEIGTQYF

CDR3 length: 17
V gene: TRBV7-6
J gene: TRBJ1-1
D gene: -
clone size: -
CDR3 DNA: TGTGCCAGCAGCTTAGGTCCTTGGGGGGAATTAAACACTGAAGCTTTCTTT
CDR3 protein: CASSLGPWGELNTEAFF

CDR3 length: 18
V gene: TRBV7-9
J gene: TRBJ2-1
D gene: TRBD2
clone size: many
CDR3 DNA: TGTGCCAGCAGCCCGCTAGCGGGGGCCTCGAGCTCCTACAATGAGCAGTTCTTC
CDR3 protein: CASSPLAGASSSYNEQFF

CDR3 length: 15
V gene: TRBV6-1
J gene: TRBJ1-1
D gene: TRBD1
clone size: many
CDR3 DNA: TGTGCCAGCAGCCCACCACAGGGGGCCAACACTGAAGCTTTCTTT
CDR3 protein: CASSPPQGANTEAFF

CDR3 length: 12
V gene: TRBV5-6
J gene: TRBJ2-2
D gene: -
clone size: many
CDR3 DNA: TGTGCCAGCAGTTTTCCGCGCGGGGAGCTGTTTTTT
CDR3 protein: CASSFPRGELFF

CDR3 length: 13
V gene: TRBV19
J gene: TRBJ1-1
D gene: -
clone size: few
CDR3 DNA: TGTGCCAGTAGGCAGGGGCAGGATACTGAAGCTTTCTTT
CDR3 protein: CASRQGQDTEAFF

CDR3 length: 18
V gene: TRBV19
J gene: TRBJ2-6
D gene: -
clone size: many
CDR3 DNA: TGTGCCAGTAGTATAGATTCGGGGGGCCCCTCTGGGGCCAACGTCCTGACTTTC
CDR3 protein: CASSIDSGGPSGANVLTF

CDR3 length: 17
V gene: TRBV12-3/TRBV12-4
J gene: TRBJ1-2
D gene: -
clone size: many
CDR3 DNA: TGTGCCAGCAGTTTAGATGACCCGGCCATAATTAACTATGGCTACACCTTC
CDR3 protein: CASSLDDPAIINYGYTF

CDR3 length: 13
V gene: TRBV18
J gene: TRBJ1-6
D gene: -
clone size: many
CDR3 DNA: TGTGCCAGCTCCCTAAGCGACACGGCCACCCTCCACTTT
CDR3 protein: CASSLSDTATLHF

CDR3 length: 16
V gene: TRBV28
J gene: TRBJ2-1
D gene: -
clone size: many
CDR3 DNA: TGTGCCAGCAGTTTACTTCGCGACAAACTCTACAATGAGCAGTTCTTC
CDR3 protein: CASSLLRDKLYNEQFF

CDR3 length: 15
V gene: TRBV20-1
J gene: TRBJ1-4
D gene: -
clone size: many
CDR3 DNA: TGCAGTGCTAGAGATCGTGGGGGGGATGGTGAAAAACTGTTTTTT
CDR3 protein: CSARDRGGDGEKLFF

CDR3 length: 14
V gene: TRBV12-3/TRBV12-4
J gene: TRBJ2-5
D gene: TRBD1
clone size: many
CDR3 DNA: TGTGCCAGCAGTACTACAGGGGGCCAGGAGACCCAGTACTTC
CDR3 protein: CASSTTGGQETQYF

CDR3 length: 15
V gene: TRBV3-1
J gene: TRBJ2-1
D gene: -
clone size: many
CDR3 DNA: TGTGCCAGCAGCCAAGGGTGGCACAGGGTGCATGAGCAGTTCTTC
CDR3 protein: CASSQGWHRVHEQFF

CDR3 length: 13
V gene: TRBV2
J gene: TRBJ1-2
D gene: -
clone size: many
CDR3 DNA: TGTGCCAGCACCCCCCGGCAAGGATATGGCTACACCTTC
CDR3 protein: CASTPRQGYGYTF

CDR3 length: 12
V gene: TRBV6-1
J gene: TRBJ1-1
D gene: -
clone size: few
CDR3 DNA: TGTGCCAGCAGTGAGCGGCTAGCTGAAGCTTTCTTT
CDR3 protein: CASSERLAEAFF

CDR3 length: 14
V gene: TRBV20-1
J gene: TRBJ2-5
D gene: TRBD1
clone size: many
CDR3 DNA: TGCAGTGTCTTATCCGGGACAGAGCAAGAGACCCAGTACTTC
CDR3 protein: CSVLSGTEQETQYF

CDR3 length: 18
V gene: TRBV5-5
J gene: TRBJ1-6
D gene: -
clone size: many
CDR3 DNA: TGTGCCAGCAGCCTTTTTTGGTATAGCGACAGAGATAATTCACCCCTCCACTTT
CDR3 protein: CASSLFWYSDRDNSPLHF

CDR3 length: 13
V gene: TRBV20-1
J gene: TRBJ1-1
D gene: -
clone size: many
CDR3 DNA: TGCAGTGCTAGACGTGATATGAACACTGAAGCTTTCTTT
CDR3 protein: CSARRDMNTEAFF

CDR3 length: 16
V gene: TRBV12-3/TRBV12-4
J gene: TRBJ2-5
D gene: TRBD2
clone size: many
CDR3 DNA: TGTGCCAGCAATAGCGGGGGGGCTGTCGTCGCAGAGACCCAGTACTTC
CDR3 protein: CASNSGGAVVAETQYF

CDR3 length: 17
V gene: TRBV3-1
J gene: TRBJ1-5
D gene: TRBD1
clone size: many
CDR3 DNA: TGTGCCAGCAGCCAGGGGACAGGGGGTTATAGCAATCAGCCCCAGCATTTT
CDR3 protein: CASSQGTGGYSNQPQHF

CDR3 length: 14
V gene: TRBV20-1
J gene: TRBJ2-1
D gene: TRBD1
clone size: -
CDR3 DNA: TGCAGTGCTGACAGGACAGGGGGCTTTAATGAGCAGTTCTTC
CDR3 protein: CSADRTGGFNEQFF

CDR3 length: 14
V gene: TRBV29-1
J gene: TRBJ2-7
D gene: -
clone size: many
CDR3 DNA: TGCAGCGTTGGGGATGGGACCCCAGGGTACGAGCAGTACTTC
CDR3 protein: CSVGDGTPGYEQYF

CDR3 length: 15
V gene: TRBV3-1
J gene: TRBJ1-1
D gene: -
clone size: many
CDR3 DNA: TGTGCCAGCAGCCAAGGGGCGGTCATGAACACTGAAGCTTTCTTT
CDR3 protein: CASSQGAVMNTEAFF

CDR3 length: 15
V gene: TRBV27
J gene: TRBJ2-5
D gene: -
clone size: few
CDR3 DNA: TGTGCCAGCAGTTCGCGGGGACGTCTGGGCGGGACCCAGTACTTC
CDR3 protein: CASSSRGRLGGTQYF

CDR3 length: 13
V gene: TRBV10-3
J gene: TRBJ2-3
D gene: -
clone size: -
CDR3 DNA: TGTGCCATCAAGGCGGGGAGCACAGATACGCAGTATTTT
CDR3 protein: CAIKAGSTDTQYF

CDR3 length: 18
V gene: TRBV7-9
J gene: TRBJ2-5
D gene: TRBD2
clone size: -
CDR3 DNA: TGTGCCAGCAGCTTAGCGGCGGGACTAGCGGGGGCCCAAGAGACCCAGTACTTC
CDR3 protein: CASSLAAGLAGAQETQYF

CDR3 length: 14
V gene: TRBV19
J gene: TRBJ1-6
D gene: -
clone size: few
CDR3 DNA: TGTGCCAGTGGGGCAACAGGTCTCGGGTCACCCCTCCACTTT
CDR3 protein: CASGATGLGSPLHF

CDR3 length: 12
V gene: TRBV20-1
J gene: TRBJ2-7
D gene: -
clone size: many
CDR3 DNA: TGCAGTGCTTGGGACGGACCCTACGAGCAGTACTTC
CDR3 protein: CSAWDGPYEQYF

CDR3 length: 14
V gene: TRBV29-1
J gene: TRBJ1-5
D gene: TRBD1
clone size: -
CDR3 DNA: TGCAGCGTTGGTCCAGGGGGTGGCAATCAGCCCCAGCATTTT
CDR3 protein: CSVGPGGGNQPQHF

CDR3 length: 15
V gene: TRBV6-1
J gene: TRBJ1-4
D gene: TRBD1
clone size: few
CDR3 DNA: TGTGCCAGCAGCACGACAGGGATCACTAATGAAAAACTGTTTTTT
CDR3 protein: CASSTTGITNEKLFF

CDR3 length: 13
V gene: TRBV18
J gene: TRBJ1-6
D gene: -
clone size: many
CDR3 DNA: TGTGCCAGCTCACCAGAGGAGGCTTCACCCCTCCACTTT
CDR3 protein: CASSPEEASPLHF

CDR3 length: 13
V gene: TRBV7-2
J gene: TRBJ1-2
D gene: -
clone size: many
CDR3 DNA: TGTGCCAGCAGCTGGCAGGGAACGGGTGGCTACACCTTC
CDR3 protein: CASSWQGTGGYTF

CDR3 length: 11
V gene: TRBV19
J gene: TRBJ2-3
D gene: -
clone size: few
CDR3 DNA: TGTGCCAGTACTCTAACAGATACGCAGTATTTT
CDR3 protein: CASTLTDTQYF

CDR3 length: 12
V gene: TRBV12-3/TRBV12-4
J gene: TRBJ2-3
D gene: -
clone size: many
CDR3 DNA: TGTGCCAGCAGCTTGAACACAGATACGCAGTATTTT
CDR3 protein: CASSLNTDTQYF

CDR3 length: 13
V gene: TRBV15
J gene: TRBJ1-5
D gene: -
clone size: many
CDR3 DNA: TGTGCCACCAGCGCTAATAGCAATCAGCCCCAGCATTTT
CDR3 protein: CATSANSNQPQHF